One sample yielded the 2 T cell receptor beta chains listed below, sequenced in a study of T cells in Graves' hyperthyroidism and ophthalmopathy (dated by TCRdb to 2018 to 2020). The library relied on multiplex PCR. The sequencer listed for this sample is Illumina HiSeq 2000. Amplification of TCR beta CDR3 regions was carried out from RNA transcripts. A first-round RT-PCR of the TCR CDR3 used the HTBI primer set with the Qiagen OneStep RT-PCR kit. Clones were called with MiXCR by TCRdb after fastp trimmed the public reads at Q25, and only in-frame beta chains were retained. Every entry covers one CDR3 protein and lists the most common genes and DNA from its rows. The sample table shows 250,000 to 300,000 distinct CDR3 sequences, and less than 15% are seen once. The ten largest clones add up to around 7.9% of the sample. The sample consisted of blood. The source is a woman aged 25 to 45 with Graves' hyperthyroidism that later progressed to Graves' ophthalmopathy.

This clonotype was seen at least ten times. This chain links TRBV27 with TRBJ2-7, with 7 nucleotides matching TRBD2. V lost 8 bases and J lost 3; bases outside the gene matches: 10. Germline V gene lookup returns CDR1 MNHEY and CDR2 SMNVEV (reference sequence). CDR3 length: 14 amino acids. CDR3 bases: TGTGCCAGCGGGAGGAGCGGGAAAAACTACGAGCAGTACTTC. Translating gives CASGRSGKNYEQYF.

This clonotype appeared many times. The gene calls are TRBV28 and TRBJ2-1, with a possible D match to TRBD1 (5 bases). The germline V gene has CDR1 MDHEN and CDR2 SYDVKM. The CDR3 is 16 residues long. Trimming shortened V by 8 bases and J by 5 bases, and 22 bases separated the two germline ends. The CDR3 region is CASGDLGQKADNEQFF. The CDR3 nucleotides are TGTGCCAGCGGCGATTTGGGGCAGAAAGCTGACAATGAGCAGTTCTTC.